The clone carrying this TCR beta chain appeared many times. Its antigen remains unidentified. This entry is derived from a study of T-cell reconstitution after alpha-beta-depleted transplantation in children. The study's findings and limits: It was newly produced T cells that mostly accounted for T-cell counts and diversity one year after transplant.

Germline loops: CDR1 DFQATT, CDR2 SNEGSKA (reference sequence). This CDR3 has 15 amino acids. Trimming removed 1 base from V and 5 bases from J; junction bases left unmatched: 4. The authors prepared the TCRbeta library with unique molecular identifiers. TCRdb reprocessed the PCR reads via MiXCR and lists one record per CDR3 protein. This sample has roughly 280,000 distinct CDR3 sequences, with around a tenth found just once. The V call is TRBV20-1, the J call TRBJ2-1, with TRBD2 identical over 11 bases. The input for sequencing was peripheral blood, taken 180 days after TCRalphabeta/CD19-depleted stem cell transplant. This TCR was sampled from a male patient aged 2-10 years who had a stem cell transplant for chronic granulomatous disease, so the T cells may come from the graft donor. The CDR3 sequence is CSARGLAGKDNEQFF. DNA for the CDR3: TGCAGTGCTAGAGGACTAGCGGGGAAGGACAATGAGCAGTTCTTC.